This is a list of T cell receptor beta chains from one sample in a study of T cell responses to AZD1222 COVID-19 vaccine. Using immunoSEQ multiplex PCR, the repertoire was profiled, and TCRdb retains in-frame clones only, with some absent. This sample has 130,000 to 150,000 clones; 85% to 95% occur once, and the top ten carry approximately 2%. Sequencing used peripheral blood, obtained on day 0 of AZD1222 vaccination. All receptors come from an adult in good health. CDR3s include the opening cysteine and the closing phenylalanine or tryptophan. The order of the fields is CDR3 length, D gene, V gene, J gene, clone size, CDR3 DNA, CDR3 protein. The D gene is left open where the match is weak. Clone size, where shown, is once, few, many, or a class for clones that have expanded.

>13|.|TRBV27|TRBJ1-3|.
TGTGCCAGCAGTTTCCGGTACGGAAACACCATATATTTT
CASSFRYGNTIYF
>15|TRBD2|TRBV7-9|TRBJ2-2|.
TGTGCCAGCAGCCCCGGGAGGGAGAACACCGGGGAGCTGTTTTTT
CASSPGRENTGELFF
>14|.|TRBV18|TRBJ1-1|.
TGTGCCAGCTCACCACCGACGATGAACACTGAAGCTTTCTTT
CASSPPTMNTEAFF
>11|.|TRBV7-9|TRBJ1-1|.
TGTGCCAGCAGCAGATACACTGAAGCTTTCTTT
CASSRYTEAFF
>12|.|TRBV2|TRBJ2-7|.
TGTGCCAGCAGGGACGACAGGTACGAGCAGTACTTC
CASRDDRYEQYF
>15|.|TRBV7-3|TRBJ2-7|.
TGTGCCAGCAGCTTAACGAAGGGACAATCCTACGAGCAGTACTTC
CASSLTKGQSYEQYF
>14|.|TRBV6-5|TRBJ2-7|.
TGTGCCAGCAGTTACGGAACTCCCGGCCACGAGCAGTACTTC
CASSYGTPGHEQYF
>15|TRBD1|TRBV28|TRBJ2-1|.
TGTGCCAGCACCCAGGGCCAGGGGGCAGGTAATGAGCAGTTCTTC
CASTQGQGAGNEQFF
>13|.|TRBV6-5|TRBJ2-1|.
TGTGCCAGCAGTAGGGGACGTAACAATGAGCAGTTCTTC
CASSRGRNNEQFF
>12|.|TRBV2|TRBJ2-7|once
TGTGCCAGCAGAGGGCCTACCTACGAGCAGTACTTC
CASRGPTYEQYF
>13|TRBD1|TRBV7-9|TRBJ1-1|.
TGTGCCAGCAGCCGCAGGGGGGACACTGAAGCTTTCTTT
CASSRRGDTEAFF
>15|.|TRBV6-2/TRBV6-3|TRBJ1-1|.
TGTGCCAGCAGCCCCCGGGGCAATAGGAACACTGAAGCTTTCTTT
CASSPRGNRNTEAFF
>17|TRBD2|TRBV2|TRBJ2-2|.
TGTGCCAGCAGTTACTTCCTAGCGGGAGAGGGCACCGGGGAGCTGTTTTTT
CASSYFLAGEGTGELFF
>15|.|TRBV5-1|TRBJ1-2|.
TGCGCCAGCAGCTTGGAGTCGGAGCCTAACTATGGCTACACCTTC
CASSLESEPNYGYTF
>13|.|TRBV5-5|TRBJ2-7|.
TGTGCCAGCCGCGAGGGCTCTCTGAGGGAGCAGTACTTC
CASREGSLREQYF
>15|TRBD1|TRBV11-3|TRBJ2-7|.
TGTGCCAGCAGCTTATCCCGGGACAGCTCCTACGAGCAGTACTTC
CASSLSRDSSYEQYF